A selection of T cell receptor beta chains follows, all from one sample in a study of blood T cell repertoires in COVID-19. The assay was immunoSEQ multiplex PCR, and TCRdb's table has in-frame clones only and misses some. The sample consists of some 54,000 clones, roughly 87% of them appearing once. The sequencing input was peripheral blood. The receptors derive from a woman aged 55-69 years with acute or convalescent COVID-19. CDR3s include the opening cysteine and the closing phenylalanine or tryptophan. A D gene is named only where the DNA matches it firmly. Some rows mark clone size as missing; the rest say once, few, many or name a class of expanded clone.

D gene | J gene | clone size | V gene | CDR3 DNA | CDR3 protein
- | TRBJ2-7 | - | TRBV6-5 | TGTGCCAGCAGTTATACGGGGGTCCCCTACGAGCAGTACTTC | CASSYTGVPYEQYF
- | TRBJ2-2 | - | TRBV2 | TGTGCCAGCAGTGAGGCCAGGCGATCCAACACCGGGGAGCTGTTTTTT | CASSEARRSNTGELFF
TRBD2 | TRBJ2-3 | - | TRBV11-2 | TGTGCCAGCAGCTTAGGCGGACTAGCGGTTGTTAGCACAGATACGCAGTATTTT | CASSLGGLAVVSTDTQYF
- | TRBJ1-1 | - | TRBV5-6 | TGTGCCAGCAGCCCGGGAGTGAACACTGAAGCTTTCTTT | CASSPGVNTEAFF
- | TRBJ1-5 | few | TRBV10-3 | TGTGCCATCAGTGCACGGGGGGAAGGAAGCAATCAGCCCCAGCATTTT | CAISARGEGSNQPQHF
- | TRBJ2-5 | - | TRBV7-7 | TGTGCCAGCAACTCATCTCACGGGAAAGAGACCCAGTACTTC | CASNSSHGKETQYF
- | TRBJ1-4 | - | TRBV6-6 | TGTGCCAGCAGTTACTCGGTCCGGGAATCTAATGAAAAACTGTTTTTT | CASSYSVRESNEKLFF
- | TRBJ1-4 | few | TRBV7-3 | TGTGCCAGCCCACCTGGCGAAAAACTGTTTTTT | CASPPGEKLFF
- | TRBJ2-3 | once | TRBV4-1 | TGCGCCAGCAGCCAAGAAAAGAGCGATACGCAGTATTTT | CASSQEKSDTQYF
TRBD2 | TRBJ2-1 | few | TRBV19 | TGTGCCAGTAGTACGTTAGCGGGGGGGCTCTATGAGCAGTTCTTC | CASSTLAGGLYEQFF
TRBD2 | TRBJ2-1 | once | TRBV11-3 | TGTGCCAGCAGCTCAGAGGGGACTAGCTCCTACAATGAGCAGTTCTTC | CASSSEGTSSYNEQFF
- | TRBJ1-2 | few | TRBV5-6 | TGTGCCAGCAGCGTCAGGCAGCTCGATGGCTACACCTTC | CASSVRQLDGYTF
- | TRBJ1-1 | - | TRBV6-5 | TGTGCCAGCACCCCTGGGCCGGGACACCAATTT | CASTPGPGHQF
- | TRBJ2-7 | once | TRBV7-2 | TGTGCCAGCAGCCCCCAGGGGGGCGACTCCTACGAGCAGTACTTC | CASSPQGGDSYEQYF
TRBD2 | TRBJ2-3 | - | TRBV19 | TGTGCCAGCCGAGCGGGAGGGCCTAGGGATACGCAGTATTTT | CASRAGGPRDTQYF
TRBD1 | TRBJ1-4 | - | TRBV29-1 | TGCAGCGTGGAACAGGGGAGTAATGAAAAACTGTTTTTT | CSVEQGSNEKLFF
- | TRBJ2-7 | - | TRBV5-1 | TGCGCCAGCAGTACCGCAGGGTCCTACGAGCAGTACTTC | CASSTAGSYEQYF
TRBD1 | TRBJ2-5 | - | TRBV5-4 | TGTGCCAGCAGCTTCGGGACAGGGGGCGTAGAGACCCAGTACTTC | CASSFGTGGVETQYF
- | TRBJ2-5 | - | TRBV9 | TGTGCCAGCAGCGTAGAACCCTACGCGGGGACCCAGTACTTC | CASSVEPYAGTQYF
TRBD1 | TRBJ1-5 | - | TRBV19 | TGTGCCAGTAAAATCGGGACAGGGGGGGATCAGCCCCAGCATTTT | CASKIGTGGDQPQHF
- | TRBJ2-7 | once | TRBV6-5 | TGTGCCAGCAAAATGAGGTCAGGGGTTCATTGGGAGCAGTACTTC | CASKMRSGVHWEQYF
- | TRBJ1-2 | - | TRBV12-3/TRBV12-4 | TGTGCCAGCAGTTTAGGGCCTGGCGGTGGCTACACCTTC | CASSLGPGGGYTF
- | TRBJ1-4 | - | TRBV18 | TGTGCCAGCTCACCGGGACAAAACGAAAAACTGTTTTTT | CASSPGQNEKLFF
TRBD1 | TRBJ1-5 | - | TRBV28 | TGTGCCAGCAGTTTATGGGGACAGGGACGGCAGCCCCAGCATTTT | CASSLWGQGRQPQHF
- | TRBJ1-5 | - | TRBV2 | TGTGCCAGCAGAGCCTTCAGGGGTAGCCAGCCCCAGCATTTT | CASRAFRGSQPQHF
- | TRBJ1-2 | - | TRBV27 | TGTGCCAGCAGTTTGTACCAGGGTTGGAACTATGGCTACACCTTC | CASSLYQGWNYGYTF
- | TRBJ2-1 | - | TRBV19 | TGTGCCAGCTCGACTAGGCATGTGTTGGGCAATGAGCAGTTCTTC | CASSTRHVLGNEQFF
- | TRBJ2-6 | - | TRBV28 | TGTGCCAGCCGCAACAGGGCCTGGGGGTCTGGGGCCAACGTCCTGACTTTC | CASRNRAWGSGANVLTF
- | TRBJ2-7 | - | TRBV11-3 | TGTGCCAGCAGCTTAGATGGCAGGGGTGACTACGAGCAGTACTTC | CASSLDGRGDYEQYF
- | TRBJ2-1 | - | TRBV18 | TGTGCCAGCTCCCCCGGGTTATCCTACAATGAGCAGTTCTTC | CASSPGLSYNEQFF
- | TRBJ2-5 | once | TRBV5-4 | TGTGCCAGCAGCTTGGGTAGGGACATTTCTGATACCCAGTACTTC | CASSLGRDISDTQYF
- | TRBJ2-5 | - | TRBV24-1 | TGTGCCACCAGTGACCCCTTATTTCGGGAGACCCAGTACTTC | CATSDPLFRETQYF
TRBD2 | TRBJ2-1 | - | TRBV7-2 | TGTGCCAGCAGCCCCGCCGGGAGGGCCGGCGAGCAGTTCTTC | CASSPAGRAGEQFF
TRBD1 | TRBJ1-5 | - | TRBV30 | TGTGCCTGGAGTGTCAGGGACAGGGGAGTTTTTCGCAATCAGCCCCAGCATTTT | CAWSVRDRGVFRNQPQHF
TRBD1 | TRBJ2-7 | - | TRBV3-1/TRBV3-2 | TGTGCCAGCAGCCCCGGGACAGGGACGTACGAGCAGTACTTC | CASSPGTGTYEQYF
- | TRBJ2-7 | once | TRBV5-1 | TGCGCCAGCAGCTTTGACTGGTATGAGCAGTACTTC | CASSFDWYEQYF
- | TRBJ1-1 | - | TRBV2 | TGTGCCAACACCATAACGATGAACACTGAAGCTTTCTTT | CANTITMNTEAFF
TRBD1 | TRBJ1-5 | - | TRBV6-5 | TGTGCCAGCAGTTACGGGACAGGGGCCAATCAGCCCCAGCATTTT | CASSYGTGANQPQHF
TRBD1 | TRBJ1-2 | - | TRBV5-3 | TGTGCCAGAAGCTGGGTTGGGGGGACGGACAGGGTAAACTATGGCTACACCTTC | CARSWVGGTDRVNYGYTF
TRBD1 | TRBJ2-2 | - | TRBV5-1 | TGCGCCAGCAGCTTGGTCCAGGGGCAGGGGGCTTTCGGGGAGCTGTTTTTT | CASSLVQGQGAFGELFF
- | TRBJ2-3 | once | TRBV29-1 | TGCAGCGTTGATCCGGCTAGCGGCACAGATACGCAGTATTTT | CSVDPASGTDTQYF
- | TRBJ1-3 | - | TRBV30 | TGTGCCTGGAGTCGGAGCCTTAGTTCCCGAAACACCATATATTTT | CAWSRSLSSRNTIYF
- | TRBJ2-7 | - | TRBV27 | TGTGCCAGCAGTTTCTCCGGGGGATCCGAGCAGTACTTC | CASSFSGGSEQYF
- | TRBJ1-1 | - | TRBV19 | TGTGCCAGTAGGGGGGGGCAAAACACTGAAGCTTTCTTT | CASRGGQNTEAFF
- | TRBJ2-4 | - | TRBV30 | TGTGCCTGGAGTGGGGGGGACAGCCGACGGGTTCAGTACTTC | CAWSGGDSRRVQYF
TRBD2 | TRBJ2-1 | - | TRBV28 | TGTGCCAGCAGAGGAGGCGGGGGCTCCTACAATGAGCAGTTCTTC | CASRGGGGSYNEQFF
TRBD1 | TRBJ2-1 | few | TRBV30 | TGTGCCTGGAGTGTCGTTAGGGGACAGTACAATGAGCAGTTCTTC | CAWSVVRGQYNEQFF
TRBD1 | TRBJ2-5 | - | TRBV6-5 | TGTGCCAGCAGTTACGCAGCCGACAGGGGACGGGGGACCCAGTACTTC | CASSYAADRGRGTQYF
TRBD1 | TRBJ2-1 | - | TRBV7-2 | TGTGCCAGCAGCTTACGTTCCGGGACAGGGGCCCCCAATGAGCAGTTCTTC | CASSLRSGTGAPNEQFF
- | TRBJ1-1 | - | TRBV12-3/TRBV12-4 | TGTGCCAGCAGTTTAACAGGGACCACTGAAGCTTTCTTT | CASSLTGTTEAFF
- | TRBJ2-5 | - | TRBV5-1 | TGCGCCAGCAGCTTCGAGATAATATTGACAGCACAAGAGACCCAGTACTTC | CASSFEIILTAQETQYF
TRBD1 | TRBJ2-7 | once | TRBV15 | TGTGCCACCAGCAGTGGCAGGGACAGGTCGTACGAGCAGTACTTC | CATSSGRDRSYEQYF